The clone carrying this T cell receptor beta chain has more than one count but fewer than ten. The data are from a study of blood T cell repertoires in COVID-19. TCRdb's copy holds only in-frame clones and misses some; the assay was immunoSEQ multiplex PCR. The sample records under 350,000 clones, just under 90% being singletons. V was clipped by 5 bases and J by 7 bases; unmatched bases: 10. Germline lookup yields CDR1 GTSNPN and CDR2 SVGIG (reference sequence). The CDR3 loop spans 13 amino acids. Sequencing was done on a sample of peripheral blood. The V call is TRBV30, the J call TRBJ1-2; 7 bases fit TRBD1. The origin of this receptor is a woman in her 30s with COVID-19, enrolled during active disease. The CDR3 DNA sequence: TGTGCCTGGCAAGTCGACAGGGAGGCTGGCTACACCTTC. Protein sequence: CAWQVDREAGYTF.